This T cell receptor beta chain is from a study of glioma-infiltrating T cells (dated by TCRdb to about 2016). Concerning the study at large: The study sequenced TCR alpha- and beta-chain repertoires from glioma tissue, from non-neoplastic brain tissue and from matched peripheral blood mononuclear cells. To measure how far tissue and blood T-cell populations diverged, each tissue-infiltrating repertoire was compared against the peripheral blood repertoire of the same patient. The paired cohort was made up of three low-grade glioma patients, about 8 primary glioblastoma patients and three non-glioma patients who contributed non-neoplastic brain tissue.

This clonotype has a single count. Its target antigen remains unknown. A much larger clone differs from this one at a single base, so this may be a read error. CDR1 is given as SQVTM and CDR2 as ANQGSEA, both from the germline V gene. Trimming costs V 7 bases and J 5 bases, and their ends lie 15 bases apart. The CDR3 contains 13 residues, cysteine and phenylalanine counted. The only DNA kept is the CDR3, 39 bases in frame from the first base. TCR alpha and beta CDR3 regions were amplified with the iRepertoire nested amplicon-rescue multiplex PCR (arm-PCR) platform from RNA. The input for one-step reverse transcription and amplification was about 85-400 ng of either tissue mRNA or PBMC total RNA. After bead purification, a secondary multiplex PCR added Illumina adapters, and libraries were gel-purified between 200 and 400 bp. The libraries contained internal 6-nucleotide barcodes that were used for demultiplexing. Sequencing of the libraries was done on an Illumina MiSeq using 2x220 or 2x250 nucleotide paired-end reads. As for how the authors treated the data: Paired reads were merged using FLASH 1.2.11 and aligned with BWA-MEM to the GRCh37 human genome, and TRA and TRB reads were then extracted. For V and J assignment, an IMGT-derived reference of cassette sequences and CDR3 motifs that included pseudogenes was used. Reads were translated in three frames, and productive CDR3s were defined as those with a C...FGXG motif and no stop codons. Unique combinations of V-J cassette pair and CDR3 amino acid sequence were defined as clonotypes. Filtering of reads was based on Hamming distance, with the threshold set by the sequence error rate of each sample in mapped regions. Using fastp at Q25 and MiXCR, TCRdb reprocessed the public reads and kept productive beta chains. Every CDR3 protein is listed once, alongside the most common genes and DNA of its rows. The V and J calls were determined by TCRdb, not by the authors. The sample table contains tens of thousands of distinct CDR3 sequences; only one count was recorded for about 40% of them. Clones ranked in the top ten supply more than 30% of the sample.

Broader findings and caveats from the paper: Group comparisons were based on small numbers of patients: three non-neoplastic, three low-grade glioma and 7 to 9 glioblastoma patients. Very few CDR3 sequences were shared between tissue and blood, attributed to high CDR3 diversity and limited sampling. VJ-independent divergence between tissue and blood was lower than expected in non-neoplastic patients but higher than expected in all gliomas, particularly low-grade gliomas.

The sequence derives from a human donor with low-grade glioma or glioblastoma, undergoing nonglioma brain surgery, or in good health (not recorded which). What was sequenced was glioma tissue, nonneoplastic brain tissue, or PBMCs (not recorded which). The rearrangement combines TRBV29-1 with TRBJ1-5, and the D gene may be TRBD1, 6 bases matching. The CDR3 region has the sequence CSASTGLYQPQHF. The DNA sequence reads TGCAGCGCCTCGACAGGACTCTATCAGCCCCAGCATTTT.